This TCR beta chain originates from a study of CD8+CD57+ T cells in acquired aplastic anemia. For the study at large: When averaged, DNA from sorted CD4+ and CD8+ cells came to about 2.9 ug.

V dropped 3 bases and J dropped 3 bases, with 4 bases sitting between them. This CDR3 is 12 amino acids long. CDR1 and CDR2 (germline): SGHNT, YENEEA. As for this clonotype: Its target is unknown.

General observations from the study: In common between the patients and the controls were some 28 CD8+ CDR3 sequences. The CD8+ Simpson's diversity of patients and controls was not significantly different.

Genomic DNA, the template, was used for profiling of the TCR beta VDJ and CDR3. Via MiXCR, TCRdb re-called the reads, giving one row per CDR3 protein. The sample comprises 200,000 or so distinct CDR3 sequences, 64% of which are singletons, and about 43% rests with the top ten. The sample consisted of sorted CD4+, CD8+, or CD8+CD57+ T cells (not recorded which) from PBMCs. The rearrangement links TRBV11-3 to TRBJ2-3; D not resolved. The source is a human donor with severe aplastic anemia or a healthy control (not recorded which). The CDR3: CASSFVTDTQYF. The CDR3 nucleotides are TGTGCCAGCAGCTTTGTAACAGATACGCAGTATTTT.